This T cell receptor (beta chain) originates from a study of STAT5B mutations in CD4+ large granular lymphocyte leukemia. Study details: The CDR3 'QG' motif was associated with a particular HLA allele among healthy donors. Whole-study results and caveats: Higher CD4+ than CD8+ T-LGLL clonality might reflect small sample size. CD4-sorted patient repertoires seemed more clonal than healthy CD4+ repertoires.

As concerns this clone: Its antigen remains unidentified.

Profiling relied on immunoSEQ multiplex PCR, and the TCRdb table lists in-frame clones only, not all of them. The sample includes roughly 30,000 clones, around three quarters of them seen just once. The germline gives CDR1 SGHRS, CDR2 YFSETQ. The CDR3 is made up of 17 amino acids. V was clipped by 0 bases and J by 0 bases, with 15 bases between them. Healthy controls were blood donor buffy coats. The chain has TRBV5-1 and TRBJ1-2, with D perhaps TRBD1 (6 bases). What was sequenced was CD4+ T cells from blood buffy coats. The source is a human donor in good health. The CDR3 region has the DNA TGCGCCAGCAGCTTGGCCCCAGGACAGCTGGCTAACTATGGCTACACCTTC. Translating gives CASSLAPGQLANYGYTF.